Listed below are T cell receptor beta chains from one sample, sequenced in a study of T cells after yellow fever vaccination. MiXCR was run by TCRdb on the 5' RACE reads, yielding one entry per CDR3 protein. In the table there are about 320,000 distinct CDR3 sequences, over 8.5% of which are singletons. The sequencing used CD4+ T cells sorted from PBMCs, collected 45 days after the yellow fever booster vaccination. The source of these receptors is a man younger than 35 who received the YFV17D yellow fever vaccine. Each CDR3 is given without its conserved first and last residue. Each record gives: CDR3 protein, clone size, J gene, V gene. Rows may omit the clone size; those that give it use once, few, many or a size class.

ASSFEQDGYT,once,TRBJ1-2,TRBV5-1
ASSPLGHSTDTQY,few,TRBJ2-3,TRBV5-4
ASRGSDMNTEAF,many,TRBJ1-1,TRBV2
ASSYPGTSGGTYNEQF,few,TRBJ2-1,TRBV9
ASITTGAYGYT,few,TRBJ1-2,TRBV7-9
ATGTGEGYGYT,few,TRBJ1-2,TRBV10-3
ASSRLAAETQY,.,TRBJ2-5,TRBV5-1
AGRENYGYT,.,TRBJ1-2,TRBV30
ASSPRLAGGHDTQY,.,TRBJ2-3,TRBV13
ASSGGLRLYTQY,.,TRBJ2-3,TRBV6-2/TRBV6-3
ASKPGTGGYEQY,few,TRBJ2-7,TRBV12-3/TRBV12-4
ASSRSGLATDTQY,many,TRBJ2-3,TRBV7-3
ASSESGVGTEAF,.,TRBJ1-1,TRBV10-1
AIYQGRSGELF,few,TRBJ2-2,TRBV6-6
ASGFSSGSYEQY,.,TRBJ2-7,TRBV12-5
ASSLPRGTYNEQF,many,TRBJ2-1,TRBV28
ASGFGREQF,.,TRBJ2-1,TRBV12-5
ASSLAVIWEQF,few,TRBJ2-1,TRBV7-8
ASSLRDSDLGTQY,few,TRBJ2-5,TRBV18
ASSEQGGRTEAF,.,TRBJ1-1,TRBV25-1
ATSRGLRGDTQY,once,TRBJ2-3,TRBV15
ASSLERDTDTQY,.,TRBJ2-3,TRBV11-3
SARSGGGNTIY,.,TRBJ1-3,TRBV20-1
SVDAPGTGLH,few,TRBJ1-6,TRBV29-1
ASTRQGIETQY,.,TRBJ2-5,TRBV7-6
ASSSAGTGEETQY,.,TRBJ2-5,TRBV6-2/TRBV6-3
ASSLRGEMTGRNQPQH,many,TRBJ1-5,TRBV5-6
ASSLMGSYEQY,.,TRBJ2-7,TRBV5-6
ASSRRGPDTQY,few,TRBJ2-3,TRBV12-3/TRBV12-4
ASSLAGGNGYT,.,TRBJ1-2,TRBV12-3/TRBV12-4
ASSLTGDRDGYT,few,TRBJ1-2,TRBV5-1
ASSEWGNNEQF,few,TRBJ2-1,TRBV25-1
ASRRMQGQGPYLNTGELF,.,TRBJ2-2,TRBV5-6
SVVGTGDRKFHGYT,.,TRBJ1-2,TRBV29-1
SARRGQGAVGTDTQY,few,TRBJ2-3,TRBV29-1
SVERDRTGELF,.,TRBJ2-2,TRBV29-1
ASSSPESSGGRDTQY,few,TRBJ2-3,TRBV5-5
ATSDRTDTQY,many,TRBJ2-3,TRBV24-1
ASGGGLNQPQH,.,TRBJ1-5,TRBV2
ASSSRALNTEAF,few,TRBJ1-1,TRBV7-6
ASSAGWGLAVSYNEQF,.,TRBJ2-1,TRBV7-9
ASSEDGQPNTEAF,.,TRBJ1-1,TRBV2
SVPNNRDKNIQY,many,TRBJ2-4,TRBV20-1
ASSAGFLGRGYGYT,.,TRBJ1-2,TRBV7-2
ASSLVVTLYEQY,.,TRBJ2-7,TRBV7-8
ASSGQGGGYLLLRGAF,.,TRBJ1-1,TRBV7-8
ASSLFGAPEAF,few,TRBJ1-1,TRBV7-6
ASSFGGQATGELF,few,TRBJ2-2,TRBV27
ASSIQELGTRY,.,TRBJ2-5,TRBV27
ASSDSGQGNYGYT,few,TRBJ1-2,TRBV6-1
ASSLNSGGDNEQF,many,TRBJ2-1,TRBV5-1
ASSFGAGLFGNYEQY,.,TRBJ2-7,TRBV7-2
ATSSRARGGLGETQY,few,TRBJ2-5,TRBV15
AWSPGPRGQPQH,.,TRBJ1-5,TRBV30
ATSRNVRQAQH,many,TRBJ1-5,TRBV15